These 26 T cell receptor beta chains originate from one sample sequenced in a study of blood T cell repertoires in COVID-19. Clones were read by immunoSEQ multiplex PCR, and TCRdb kept only the in-frame ones, dropping some. The sample holds under 150,000 clones; roughly 79% are singletons and the top ten take approximately 11%. The sequencing sample was made of peripheral blood. Receptors originate from a human donor in a cohort sampled during active COVID-19.

This sequence joins TRBV2 and TRBJ2-2; D might be TRBD2 (6 bases). The CDR3 covers 16 residues. Germline V gene lookup returns CDR1 SNHLY and CDR2 FYNNEI. Deletions cut 7 bases from V and 2 bases from J, with 17 bases between. CDR3 sequence (DNA): TGTGCCAGCACCCACAAGGAGGGTCGTAACACCGGGGAGCTGTTTTTT. It yields the protein CASTHKEGRNTGELFF.

The rearrangement links TRBV4-1 to TRBJ2-1; 7 nucleotides align to TRBD2. The J segment lost 4 bases and the V segment lost 4 bases, leaving 10 bases of the junction unmatched. The CDR3 length is 16 residues. From germline, CDR1 is MGHRA and CDR2 YSYEKL. DNA for the CDR3: TGCGCCAGCAGCCCCACAGCGGGGAATACTTACAATGAGCAGTTCTTC. It encodes CASSPTAGNTYNEQFF.

This chain connects TRBV2 to TRBJ1-5, with TRBD1 identical over 9 bases. Germline V gene data show CDR1 as SNHLY and CDR2 as FYNNEI. This CDR3 is 17 amino acids long. Trimming took 3 bases from V and 4 from J; bases not matched to a gene: 10. The CDR3 spells CASSEGQGTPRNQPQHF. CDR3 coding DNA: TGTGCCAGCAGTGAGGGACAGGGAACTCCGCGAAATCAGCCCCAGCATTTT.

V gene TRBV2 combines with J gene TRBJ2-7; 11 nucleotides align to TRBD2. V gave up 5 bases and J gave up 0 bases; unmatched junction bases: 3. This CDR3 is built from 15 residues. Germline CDR1 SNHLY, CDR2 FYNNEI. DNA for the CDR3: TGTGCCAGCAGTCTAGCGGGGGGAAACTCCTACGAGCAGTACTTC. This encodes CASSLAGGNSYEQYF.

This clone was detected a few times. This chain joins TRBV5-1 and TRBJ1-2, with TRBD1 matching 7 bases. Germline values: CDR1 SGHRS, CDR2 YFSETQ. V shed 5 bases, J shed 5 bases, and the junction held 3 bases outside the gene matches. The CDR3 runs 12 residues. The CDR3 spells CASRGTEYGYTF. The CDR3 bases are TGCGCCAGCAGGGGGACAGAATATGGCTACACCTTC.

This chain connects TRBV11-2 to TRBJ2-5; TRBD1 matches at 10 bases. This CDR3 region has 16 residues. The germline CDR1 and CDR2 sequences are SGHAT and FQNNGV. V was pared by 4 bases and J by 2 bases, with 7 bases of the junction left unmatched. The CDR3 loop is CASSWSPGQGQETQYF. For the CDR3, the DNA is TGTGCCAGCAGCTGGTCACCGGGACAGGGGCAAGAGACCCAGTACTTC.

The chain combines TRBV7-9 with TRBJ2-3; 7 bases are a match to TRBD2. Germline V gives CDR1 SEHNR, CDR2 FQNEAQ (reference sequence). This CDR3 is built from 16 residues. V dropped 4 bases and J dropped 0; count of bases not matched to a gene: 7. The CDR3 region has the DNA TGTGCCAGCAGCTCAATGGGGCGGGGGAGCACAGATACGCAGTATTTT. This encodes CASSSMGRGSTDTQYF.

The chain is built from TRBV7-6 and TRBJ2-3; 10 bases line up with TRBD2. CDR3 length: 16 amino acids. Germline values: CDR1 SGHVS, CDR2 FNYEAQ. V was clipped by 5 bases and J by 2 bases; unmatched bases: 7. CDR3 coding DNA: TGTGCCAGCAGCATTAGCGGGGGGACGTACACAGATACGCAGTATTTT. The encoded protein is CASSISGGTYTDTQYF.

The rearrangement links TRBV4-1 to TRBJ1-5; D may be TRBD1 (6 bases). Trimming cost V 4 bases and J 3 bases, with 19 bases left between them. In germline, CDR1 is MGHRA, CDR2 YSYEKL. The CDR3 totals 17 residues. CDR3 DNA sequence: TGCGCCAGCAGCCTCATGGGAAAACAGGGAACCAATCAGCCCCAGCATTTT. It translates to CASSLMGKQGTNQPQHF.

The V gene is TRBV6-6, the J gene TRBJ2-7, with 7 bases identical to TRBD1. CDR3 length: 12 amino acids. The J segment lost 4 bases and the V segment lost 4 bases, leaving 1 base of the junction unmatched. Germline V gene data show CDR1 as MNHNY and CDR2 as SVGAGI (reference sequence). The CDR3 loop reads CASSSGGYEQYF. The CDR3 region has the DNA TGTGCCAGCAGTTCAGGGGGTTACGAGCAGTACTTC.

This sequence joins TRBV11-2 and TRBJ1-1; D gene uncertain. The CDR3 is 14 residues long. Between the trimmed V and J ends, which lost 3 bases and 5 bases, there was a span of 13 bases. Looked up from germline, CDR1 is SGHAT and CDR2 is FQNNGV. This CDR3 is CASSFRGPRTEAFF. CDR3 nucleotides: TGTGCCAGCAGCTTTCGCGGTCCGCGGACTGAAGCTTTCTTT.

V is TRBV5-6 and J is TRBJ2-1; D gene ambiguous. From germline, CDR1 is SGHDT and CDR2 YYEEEE. V was clipped by 4 bases and J by 8 bases, with 19 bases between them. The CDR3 has 15 amino acids. The chain's CDR3 is CASSRFRGLDDEQFF. CDR3 sequence (DNA): TGTGCCAGCAGCCGGTTTCGCGGTTTAGACGATGAGCAGTTCTTC.

Only one count was recorded for this clone. The chain uses TRBV13 and TRBJ2-1; the D gene is possibly TRBD2 (5 bases). This CDR3 has 11 amino acids. Germline V CDR1 and CDR2: PRHDT, FYEKMQ (reference sequence). V lost 5 bases, J lost 9 bases, and 8 bases lay in between. This CDR3 reads CASSPGVEQFF. The DNA for the CDR3 is TGTGCCAGCAGCCCCGGGGTTGAGCAGTTCTTC.

The chain joins TRBV11-2 to TRBJ1-1; the match to TRBD1 covers 11 bases. Germline CDR1 is SGHAT and CDR2 is FQNNGV. The V gene end was trimmed by 3 bases and the J gene end by 6 bases; junction bases not matched to a gene: 6. The CDR3 length is 15 residues. The CDR3 sequence is CASSFYPDRGPEAFF. For the CDR3, the DNA is TGTGCCAGCAGCTTTTACCCGGACAGGGGGCCTGAAGCTTTCTTT.

In nucleotides, the CDR3 is TGTGCCAGCAGTCCGGGACAGCCAGCTCCTAATGAAAAACTGTTTTTT. Translating it yields CASSPGQPAPNEKLFF. The chain links TRBV28 to TRBJ1-4; 7 nucleotides match TRBD1. CDR1 is MDHEN, CDR2 SYDVKM, per germline. The CDR3 contains 16 residues. Trimming removed 5 bases from V and 3 bases from J; junction bases left unmatched: 9.

The chain uses TRBV7-9 and TRBJ2-1; TRBD1 aligns across 8 bases. V lost 4 bases to trimming and J lost 2 bases; unmatched junction nucleotides: 13. Germline V gene lookup returns CDR1 SEHNR and CDR2 FQNEAQ (reference sequence). This CDR3 region has 18 residues. CDR3 amino acids: CASSSEKRQGSTYNEQFF. CDR3 sequence (DNA): TGTGCCAGCAGCTCAGAGAAACGACAGGGGAGTACCTACAATGAGCAGTTCTTC. The whole variable domain, filled in from reference TRBV7-9 and TRBJ2-1, reads DTGVSQNPRHKITKRGQNVTFRCDPISEHNRLYWYRQTLGQGPEFLTYFQNEAQLEKSRLLSDRFSAERPKGSFSTLEIQRTEQGDSAMYLCASSSEKRQGSTYNEQFFGPGTRLTVL.

This rearrangement joins TRBV4-1 to TRBJ1-2; TRBD1 matches 12 bases. The CDR3 covers 16 residues. The germline gives CDR1 MGHRA, CDR2 YSYEKL. With V trimmed by 8 bases and J by 4 bases, 11 bases remained unmatched. The CDR3 nucleotides read TGCGCCAGCCACCCGACCGGGACAGGGGGCTTCTATGGCTACACCTTC. It yields the protein CASHPTGTGGFYGYTF.

This clone was observed a single time. This rearrangement joins TRBV5-1 to TRBJ1-1; 7 bases are shared with TRBD1. The V and J ends lost 0 bases and 1 base, in that order; junction bases with no gene match: 6. The CDR3 runs to 16 residues. Per the germline V gene, CDR1 is SGHRS and CDR2 is YFSETQ. CDR3: CASSLVLTGRNTEAFF. CDR3 DNA: TGCGCCAGCAGCTTGGTTCTGACAGGGCGGAACACTGAAGCTTTCTTT.

The chain employs TRBV9 and TRBJ1-5, with unresolved D. CDR1 is SGDLS, CDR2 YYNGEE, per germline. The CDR3 length is 12 residues. Trimming took off 4 bases at V and 2 bases at J, with 4 bases between the two ends. The CDR3: CASSPRNQPQHF. Here the CDR3 DNA reads TGTGCCAGCAGCCCTCGCAATCAGCCCCAGCATTTT.

The CDR3 loop reads CASSLETAGLGGSGANVLTF. The DNA of the CDR3 is TGTGCCAGCAGCTTAGAGACCGCGGGATTGGGGGGCTCTGGGGCCAACGTCCTGACTTTC. The rearrangement uses TRBV11-2 and TRBJ2-6, with TRBD2 as a possible D gene (6 bases). Germline CDR1 and CDR2: SGHAT and FQNNGV. The CDR3 is made up of 20 amino acids. Trimming took 0 bases from V and 0 from J, leaving 18 bases between them.

This clone showed up just a few times. The genes are TRBV2 and TRBJ2-6; tentative D call: TRBD1 (6 bases). The germline V gene encodes CDR1 SNHLY and CDR2 FYNNEI. V was shortened by 4 bases and J by 4 bases, with 11 bases between the two germline ends. The CDR3 sequence is 15 residues long. The CDR3 nucleotides are TGTGCCAGCAGTGTGGACAGAACCGGGGCCAACGTCCTGACTTTC. Residues: CASSVDRTGANVLTF.

This clone turned up a few times. V usage is TRBV19 and J usage is TRBJ2-4; the D gene is possibly TRBD1 (5 bases). V was clipped by 1 base and J by 10 bases, with 8 bases between them. The CDR3 is 12 residues long. In germline, CDR1 is LNHDA, CDR2 SQIVND (reference sequence). CDR3 nucleotides: TGTGCCAGTAGTATAGGGGGCAGAATTCAGTACTTC. This gives the protein CASSIGGRIQYF.

The V gene is TRBV7-3, the J gene TRBJ1-1; D remains unclear. Germline V gives CDR1 SGHTA, CDR2 FQGTGA. This CDR3 has 15 residues. The V gene lost 3 bases and the J gene lost 1 base, with 12 bases spanning the gap. The CDR3 spells CASSLLASGNTEAFF. The CDR3 DNA is TGTGCCAGCAGCTTGTTGGCTTCAGGGAACACTGAAGCTTTCTTT.

This clone has more than one count but fewer than ten. The chain is built from TRBV19 and TRBJ1-1; D gene ambiguous. Germline-derived CDR1 and CDR2 are LNHDA and SQIVND (reference sequence). CDR3 size: 13 residues. Trimming took 5 bases from V and 1 from J, leaving 8 bases between them. As DNA, the CDR3 is TGTGCCAGTAGTCCGGAGCCGAACACTGAAGCTTTCTTT. It yields the protein CASSPEPNTEAFF.

J is TRBJ2-3 and V is TRBV21-1; TRBD2, the D gene given by the table, was not confirmed from the DNA. TRBV21-1 is designated a pseudogene. The CDR3 covers 18 residues. The CDR3 protein is CASSTRTSGGPSTDTQYF. The CDR3 region has the DNA TGTGCCAGCAGCACACGGACTAGCGGGGGACCTAGCACAGATACGCAGTATTTT.

This chain connects TRBV2 to TRBJ2-7; 10 bases fit TRBD1. The junction had 6 bases not matched to a gene; V was cut back by 7 bases and J by 9 bases. There are 12 residues in the CDR3. Germline V CDR1 and CDR2: SNHLY, FYNNEI. The CDR3 loop reads CASTQDRGGQYF. The CDR3 nucleotides read TGTGCCAGCACCCAGGACAGGGGGGGGCAGTACTTC.